The T cell receptor beta chain under discussion was sequenced for a study of beta chain features in type 1 diabetes. Findings of the study overall: When Type 1 diabetes patients were examined, their TCRB CDR3s proved moderately but significantly shorter in all four CD4+ subsets. Patients showed naive, central memory and Treg TCRB repertoires that appeared more similar than those of healthy donors.

Per germline, CDR1 SNHLY and CDR2 FYNNEI. The CDR3 totals 13 residues. Between the trimmed V and J ends, which lost 4 bases and 6 bases, there was a span of 9 bases. Isolated RNA was reverse transcribed in full, so expressed TCRB transcripts were sequenced. Only in-frame clones appear in the TCRdb table, and some are missing; sequencing was by immunoSEQ multiplex PCR. The sample includes 600,000 to 700,000 clones, roughly 13% of them seen just once. Central memory, naive, regulatory and stem cell-like memory CD4+ cells were sorted by CD45RO/CCR7/CD25/CD127/CD95/CD27. With respect to this clone: Its antigen is not identified.

The receptor was isolated from a man aged 18 to 29 with type 1 diabetes. Sequences were obtained from naive CD4+ T cells from blood. This rearrangement joins TRBV2 to TRBJ2-2; no definite D call. The CDR3 loop reads CASSGDVAGELFF. For the CDR3, the DNA is TGTGCCAGCAGTGGTGATGTCGCCGGGGAGCTGTTTTTT.